The rows below give T cell receptor beta chains drawn from one sample of a study of Graves' ophthalmopathy and Graves' hyperthyroidism. TCRdb reanalysed the multiplex PCR reads using MiXCR and keeps one entry per CDR3 protein. Of 300,000 to 350,000 distinct CDR3 sequences in the sample, 17% were seen once. Sequencing used peripheral blood. The receptors stem from an adult man with Graves' ophthalmopathy. CDR3s include the opening cysteine and the closing phenylalanine or tryptophan. The D gene is left open where the match is weak. Only part of the rows carry a size: once, few, many, or a class if the clone is expanded.

>TRBJ2-5|TRBD1|TRBV18|many
CASSPPGQGDQETQYF
>TRBJ1-2|NA|TRBV20-1|many
CSASPTGYGYTF
>TRBJ1-1|NA|TRBV12-3/TRBV12-4|many
CASKPQGGLAEAFF
>TRBJ1-2|NA|TRBV6-1|few
CASSENTGTEGYTF
>TRBJ1-2|NA|TRBV7-2|many
CASSLAGTTNQGGGYTF
>TRBJ1-5|TRBD1|TRBV12-3/TRBV12-4|many
CASSLAGQGANQPQHF
>TRBJ2-2|TRBD2|TRBV6-5|many
CASSYGAGLVNTGELFF
>TRBJ2-7|NA|TRBV6-2/TRBV6-3|many
CASSPQGGIIYEQYF
>TRBJ2-5|NA|TRBV28|many
CASSPLNTQETQYF
>TRBJ2-7|NA|TRBV6-2/TRBV6-3|many
CASSYDTLEQYF
>TRBJ1-2|NA|TRBV6-5|many
CASSRGSLEGYTF
>TRBJ2-7|NA|TRBV7-8|many
CASSLYMDRGNYEQYF
>TRBJ2-5|NA|TRBV11-3|NA
CASSLGFEETQYF
>TRBJ2-7|TRBD2|TRBV12-3/TRBV12-4|NA
CASSAGRGIYEQYF
>TRBJ1-1|NA|TRBV4-1|many
CASSQVTRAGNTEAFF
>TRBJ1-1|TRBD1|TRBV28|many
CAGRDSGNTEAFF
>TRBJ1-6|NA|TRBV5-1|many
CASSLGTTGKSPLHF
>TRBJ2-2|NA|TRBV12-3/TRBV12-4|many
CASRGGGDGELFF
>TRBJ2-2|TRBD2|TRBV7-2|many
CASSLVAGGFTGELFF
>TRBJ1-1|NA|TRBV6-2/TRBV6-3|few
CASREGSNTEAFF
>TRBJ1-2|NA|TRBV30|NA
CAWSVRYGYTF
>TRBJ2-6|NA|TRBV7-8|many
CASSGVGGSSGANVLTF
>TRBJ1-3|NA|TRBV2|many
CASRTTATGNTIYF
>TRBJ2-7|TRBD1|TRBV12-3/TRBV12-4|once
CASRTLGQGSGYEQYF
>TRBJ1-3|NA|TRBV6-1|many
CASSDRAGASGNTIYF
>TRBJ2-2|TRBD2|TRBV19|many
CASSPRSKAGGIIAGELFF
>TRBJ1-2|NA|TRBV6-2/TRBV6-3|many
CASSYSIAKSYGYTF
>TRBJ2-2|NA|TRBV20-1|many
CSARRVDTGELFF
>TRBJ1-1|NA|TRBV2|NA
CASNRDSEAFF
>TRBJ2-5|NA|TRBV20-1|many
CSARAGGLQETQYF
>TRBJ2-5|NA|TRBV11-2|NA
CASSSGVVETQYF
>TRBJ2-5|NA|TRBV30|many
CAWRASGAKETQYF
>TRBJ2-7|NA|TRBV6-5|NA
CASSYLVSGTDSYEQYF
>TRBJ2-2|TRBD2|TRBV29-1|many
CSVEDSSGRLTGELFF
>TRBJ1-1|NA|TRBV15|many
CATSRAGYSTEAFF
>TRBJ2-6|NA|TRBV2|many
CASSYESGANVLTF
>TRBJ2-5|NA|TRBV12-3/TRBV12-4|many
CASSLGAAQETQYF